These 17 T cell receptor beta chains were all obtained from the same sample, sequenced in a study of cytomegalovirus exposure and HLA in healthy donors (dated by TCRdb to 2016 to 2017). The library was produced with the immunoSEQ multiplex PCR assay. For the multiplex PCR, a mixture combining 60 forward primers for TCR Vbeta segments and 13 reverse primers for TCR Jbeta segments was used. Imported from immuneACCESS, the table was reduced by TCRdb to in-frame sequences with V and J called. These copies leave out some clones; in studies compared against another copy, an unresolved V gene accounts for under half, and the cause of the remainder is not known. This sample holds 150,000 to 200,000 clones; 80% to 90% were observed only once. The ten top clones hold approximately 9.4% of the sample. The sample was PBMCs. Receptors originate from a man younger than 30 in good health and CMV-seropositive.

The V and J genes are TRBV15 and TRBJ1-3; 8 nucleotides agree with TRBD1. The V and J ends lost 1 base and 2 bases, in that order; junction bases with no gene match: 1. The V gene's germline CDR1 is LNHNV and CDR2 YYDKDF (reference sequence). The CDR3 is made up of 15 amino acids. The CDR3 bases are TGTGCCACCAGCAGAGGGACAGGGCCTGGAAACACCATATATTTT. Encoded protein: CATSRGTGPGNTIYF.

A few counts support this clone. The chain combines TRBV19 with TRBJ2-2; D might be TRBD1 (6 bases). CDR1 and CDR2 (germline): LNHDA, SQIVND (reference sequence). The CDR3 spans 13 residues. V dropped 5 bases and J dropped 5 bases, with 9 bases sitting between them. The CDR3: CASSRQETGELFF. The CDR3, as DNA: TGTGCCAGTAGTCGACAGGAGACCGGGGAGCTGTTTTTT.

The rearrangement links TRBV12-5 to TRBJ1-4, with 8 bases that match TRBD1. Trimming cost V 0 bases and J 7 bases; bases outside gene matches: 7. The CDR3 covers 16 residues. Germline CDR1 LGHNT, CDR2 FRNRAP. CDR3 nucleotides: TGTGCTAGTGGTTTGGTGCTACAGGGGGTTTTTGAAAAACTGTTTTTT. It encodes CASGLVLQGVFEKLFF.

V is TRBV5-4 and J is TRBJ1-2, with no clear D. The CDR3 sequence is 15 residues long. Germline V gene lookup returns CDR1 SGHNT and CDR2 YYREEE (reference sequence). The V end was cut by 3 bases, the J end by 1 base, with 13 bases between. The CDR3 region has the DNA TGTGCCAGCAGCTCGCCGGGAGCCAGTAACTATGGCTACACCTTC. This sequence encodes CASSSPGASNYGYTF.

The rearrangement links TRBV9 to TRBJ2-3; 8 bases are a match to TRBD2. V was pared by 0 bases and J by 2 bases, with 5 bases of the junction left unmatched. Per the germline V gene, CDR1 is SGDLS and CDR2 is YYNGEE. The CDR3 is made up of 16 amino acids. The CDR3 nucleotides read TGTGCCAGCAGCGTAGGACGGGGGGGTAACACAGATACGCAGTATTTT. Amino acid sequence: CASSVGRGGNTDTQYF.

Remarks on this clone: Additional DNA sequences in this sample encode the identical CDR3. V usage is TRBV19 and J usage is TRBJ2-3; 9 nucleotides align to TRBD1. The CDR3 covers 15 residues. V shed 4 bases and J 1 base; nucleotides not matched to a gene: 3. Per germline, CDR1 LNHDA and CDR2 SQIVND (reference sequence). The CDR3 reads CASSRRTGGTDTQYF. Here the CDR3 DNA reads TGTGCCAGTAGTAGGCGGACAGGGGGCACAGATACGCAGTATTTT.

The chain has TRBV7-2 and TRBJ2-3; 12 bases fit TRBD2. The junction had 9 bases not matched to a gene; V was cut back by 5 bases and J by 6 bases. Germline V CDR1 and CDR2: SGHTA, FQGNSA. This CDR3 has 16 amino acids. The CDR3: CASSLNRGTSGDTQYF. The CDR3 nucleotides are TGTGCCAGCAGCCTCAATCGGGGGACTAGCGGGGATACGCAGTATTTT.

The chain links TRBV10-1 to TRBJ2-3; perhaps TRBD2 as D (6 bases). The germline V gene has CDR1 WNHNN and CDR2 SYGVQD (reference sequence). With 6 bases removed from V and 3 bases from J, the gap between germline ends came to 10 bases. The CDR3 covers 13 residues. CDR3 nucleotides: TGCGCCAGCAGCGGCCGGGGGACAGATACGCAGTATTTT. It codes for CASSGRGTDTQYF.

The V call is TRBV6-1, the J call TRBJ1-2; D not certain. The germline gives CDR1 MNHNS, CDR2 SASEGT. The germline V and J ends were trimmed by 9 bases and 8 bases, with 16 bases remaining between them. CDR3 length equals 12 residues. The CDR3, as DNA: TGTGCCAGTAGGTTCGGGGTTCGGGGCTACACCTTC. This encodes CASRFGVRGYTF.

J is TRBJ1-2 and V is TRBV7-9; no firm D call. The CDR3 extends over 15 amino acids. Germline loops: CDR1 SEHNR, CDR2 FQNEAQ (reference sequence). The V gene lost 5 bases and the J gene lost 0 bases, with 13 bases spanning the gap. The CDR3: CASSLSEGSNYGYTF. CDR3 in DNA: TGTGCCAGCAGCCTCTCGGAGGGATCTAACTATGGCTACACCTTC.

Only one count was recorded for this clone. V usage is TRBV19 and J usage is TRBJ2-3; perhaps TRBD1 as D (6 bases). V gave up 4 bases and J gave up 6 bases, with 11 bases separating them. Germline V CDR1 and CDR2: LNHDA, SQIVND (reference sequence). The CDR3 totals 13 residues. CDR3 in amino acids: CASSTNRVDTQYF. CDR3 sequence (DNA): TGTGCCAGTAGTACTAACAGGGTGGATACGCAGTATTTT.

The chain is built from TRBV7-6 and TRBJ2-7; 10 nucleotides align to TRBD2. Germline V gives CDR1 SGHVS, CDR2 FNYEAQ. With V trimmed by 4 bases and J by 2 bases, 2 bases remained unmatched. There are 14 residues in the CDR3. The CDR3 nucleotides are TGTGCCAGCAGCTATACTAGCGGGGCCTACGAGCAGTACTTC. Translation: CASSYTSGAYEQYF.

The chain recombines TRBV5-1 with TRBJ2-3; possible D gene TRBD1, 6 bases. Germline assignment: CDR1 SGHRS and CDR2 YFSETQ. The V and J ends lost 6 bases and 3 bases respectively, with 11 bases between them. The CDR3 covers 13 residues. The CDR3 loop is CASTHRETDTQYF. CDR3 DNA: TGCGCCAGCACACACAGGGAAACAGATACGCAGTATTTT.

The V call is TRBV18, the J call TRBJ2-7; a weak D match, TRBD2 (6 bases). This CDR3 is 15 amino acids long. Germline CDR1 reads KGHSH; CDR2 reads LQKENI. V gave up 5 bases and J gave up 2 bases, with 16 bases separating them. The DNA for the CDR3 is TGTGCCAGCTCAACATACGGGGGAAACACCTACGAGCAGTACTTC. Its translation is CASSTYGGNTYEQYF.

This clone was recorded once. V is TRBV5-1 and J is TRBJ1-2, with D possibly being TRBD1 (5 bases). The V end was cut by 4 bases, the J end by 6 bases, with 16 bases between. The CDR3 sequence is 14 residues long. CDR1 is SGHRS and CDR2 is YFSETQ in the germline V gene. CDR3 nucleotides: TGCGCCAGCAGCCCTCATCTAGGGGAGGATGGCTACACCTTC. It yields the protein CASSPHLGEDGYTF.

CDR3 loop: CASGQIQETQYF. The CDR3 coding sequence is TGTGCCAGCGGGCAGATTCAAGAGACCCAGTACTTC. The chain carries TRBV7-9 and TRBJ2-5; D call uncertain. Germline CDR1 SEHNR, CDR2 FQNEAQ (reference sequence). Trimming took 8 bases from V and 2 from J, leaving 9 bases between them. The CDR3 totals 12 residues.

The chain links TRBV18 to TRBJ2-5; D uncertain. Germline CDR1 KGHSH, CDR2 LQKENI. V lost 1 base and J 5 bases, leaving 14 bases between the germline ends. CDR3 length equals 15 residues. Here the CDR3 reads CASSPLYERPETQYF. CDR3 nucleotide sequence: TGTGCCAGCTCACCACTTTACGAGAGGCCGGAGACCCAGTACTTC. The full variable domain, completed using reference TRBV18 and TRBJ2-5, is NAGVMQNPRHLVRRRGQEARLRCSPMKGHSHVYWYRQLPEEGLKFMVYLQKENIIDESGMPKERFSAEFPKEGPSILRIQQVVRGDSAAYFCASSPLYERPETQYFGPGTRLLVL.